A selection of T cell receptor beta chains follows, all from one sample in a study of blood T cell repertoires in COVID-19. TCRdb's table, derived via immunoSEQ multiplex PCR, lists solely in-frame clones and lacks some. The sample contains 70,000 to 95,000 clones, about 84% of which appear only once. The sequencing sample was made of peripheral blood. The receptors were gathered from a woman in her fifties or sixties with acute or convalescent COVID-19. Each CDR3 is given with its conserved first and last residue. D genes are given only for firm matches. Some rows have no size entry. The others give once, few or many, or a class for an expanded clone.

TRBJ1-5 | TRBV25-1 | NA | NA | TGTGCCAGCAGGCCCGACACGGATAATCAGCCCCAGCATTTT | CASRPDTDNQPQHF
TRBJ2-3 | TRBV28 | NA | NA | TGTGCCAGCAGGGGTCCCGGGGCGCAGTATTTT | CASRGPGAQYF
TRBJ2-1 | TRBV9 | TRBD1 | NA | TGTGCCAGCAGCGCACAGGGGGCCCCCCGGGATGAGCAGTTCTTC | CASSAQGAPRDEQFF
TRBJ1-1 | TRBV12-3/TRBV12-4 | NA | NA | TGTGCCAGCAACCTCAGGGGTGAAGCTTTCTTT | CASNLRGEAFF
TRBJ1-1 | TRBV14 | NA | NA | TGTGCCAGCAGCCAAGTGGCAGGCATGAACACTGAAGCTTTCTTT | CASSQVAGMNTEAFF
TRBJ1-1 | TRBV29-1 | TRBD1 | few | TGCAGCGTTGGGGTAGGGGGCCTTAACACTGAAGCTTTCTTT | CSVGVGGLNTEAFF
TRBJ1-3 | TRBV9 | NA | NA | TGTGCCAGCAGCGCCCTCAGGGGCCGTGATGGAAACACCATATATTTT | CASSALRGRDGNTIYF
TRBJ2-1 | TRBV10-2 | TRBD2 | NA | TGCGCCAGCAGTGAGACCCAAGCGGGATATTTTGAGCAGTTCTTC | CASSETQAGYFEQFF
TRBJ2-3 | TRBV4-2 | TRBD2 | few | TGTGCCAGCAGCCAATCCCGGGGGGGCCTAACAGATACGCAGTATTTT | CASSQSRGGLTDTQYF
TRBJ2-5 | TRBV7-2 | TRBD2 | NA | TGTGCCAGCAGCGCTGGACTAGCGGGGGGGCAAGAGACCCAGTACTTC | CASSAGLAGGQETQYF
TRBJ2-2 | TRBV7-7 | NA | NA | TGTGCTAGCAGCCCAGGAAGCGGGGAGCTGTTTTTT | CASSPGSGELFF
TRBJ2-3 | TRBV7-3 | NA | NA | TGTGCCAGCAGCCCCGGGGAGGGGGGAGCCTCTAGCACAGATACGCAGTATTTT | CASSPGEGGASSTDTQYF
TRBJ2-1 | TRBV28 | TRBD2 | NA | TGTGCCAGCAGTTTGAGCGGGGGTAACAATGAGCAGTTCTTC | CASSLSGGNNEQFF
TRBJ2-7 | TRBV25-1 | TRBD1 | NA | TGTGCCAGCAGTGGACGCTCCGGGACAGGTCGCTACGAGCAGTACTTC | CASSGRSGTGRYEQYF
TRBJ2-3 | TRBV10-2 | TRBD2 | NA | TGCGCCAGCACTCTGACTAGCGCGTCAGATACGCAGTATTTT | CASTLTSASDTQYF
TRBJ1-1 | TRBV5-4 | NA | NA | TGTGCCAGCAGCTTGCACAGTAACACTGAAGCTTTCTTT | CASSLHSNTEAFF
TRBJ1-1 | TRBV11-3 | NA | NA | TGTGCCAGCAGCTTAGATAGCAGCCACGAAGCTTTCTTT | CASSLDSSHEAFF
TRBJ1-3 | TRBV6-6 | NA | NA | TGTGCCAGCAGTTACCGAAGAGAGGGAAACACCATATATTTT | CASSYRREGNTIYF
TRBJ1-4 | TRBV10-2 | NA | NA | TGCGCCAGCAGTGAGTTCCGGTCGATTAATGAAAAACTGTTTTTT | CASSEFRSINEKLFF
TRBJ2-3 | TRBV28 | NA | NA | TGTGCCAGCAGTGACTGGCGGTCCACAGATACGCAGTATTTT | CASSDWRSTDTQYF
TRBJ1-1 | TRBV4-1 | TRBD1 | NA | TGCGCCAGCAGCCAAGAGGCAGGGGGGTTCAGGAACACTGAAGCTTTCTTT | CASSQEAGGFRNTEAFF
TRBJ1-2 | TRBV6-1 | NA | NA | TGTGCCAGCACCGCGTCTGGTGGCTACACCTTC | CASTASGGYTF
TRBJ2-3 | TRBV6-6 | NA | NA | TGTGCCAGCAAGTACGGGCAGGGAAAAGGCACAGATACGCAGTATTTT | CASKYGQGKGTDTQYF
TRBJ1-2 | TRBV7-8 | NA | NA | TGTGCCAGCAGCTTTATTGGGGGGGGTGGCTACACCTTC | CASSFIGGGGYTF
TRBJ2-7 | TRBV5-8 | TRBD1 | NA | TGTGCCAGCAGCAGGACGGGACAGGGAACCTACGAGCAGTACTTC | CASSRTGQGTYEQYF
TRBJ2-2 | TRBV6-1 | TRBD2 | few | TGTGCCAGCAGTGACCTTATAGCGGGGGGTACGAACACCGGGGAGCTGTTTTTT | CASSDLIAGGTNTGELFF
TRBJ2-7 | TRBV5-1 | NA | NA | TGCGCCAGCAGCTTAGACAACTCCTACGAGCAGTACTTC | CASSLDNSYEQYF
TRBJ2-3 | TRBV5-4 | NA | NA | TGTGCCAGCAGTCTATCGTTCCTATCCGCAGATACGCAGTATTTT | CASSLSFLSADTQYF
TRBJ2-7 | TRBV7-9 | TRBD2 | once | TGTGCCAGCAGTCCTCCCGGGAGGGCCAGGAACGAGCAGTACTTC | CASSPPGRARNEQYF
TRBJ1-1 | TRBV18 | TRBD1 | NA | TGTGCCAGCTCACGACAAGACAGGGGTAGGGCTGAAGCTTTCTTT | CASSRQDRGRAEAFF
TRBJ2-7 | TRBV7-8 | TRBD2 | NA | TGTGCCAGCAGCCTCCTGGGGGGGAGTGGAAACGAGCAGTACTTC | CASSLLGGSGNEQYF
TRBJ2-1 | TRBV10-3 | TRBD2 | NA | TGTGCCATCAGTGACGGCGGGGGCTCCTACAATGAGCAGTTCTTC | CAISDGGGSYNEQFF
TRBJ2-3 | TRBV11-3 | TRBD2 | NA | TGTGCCAGCAGTCCAGGTCGGCGGGAGGGACGCTCAGATACGCAGTATTTT | CASSPGRREGRSDTQYF
TRBJ2-1 | TRBV7-8 | NA | NA | TGTGCCAGCAGCTTAGATGTGTTGTCGACTACCTACAATGAGCAGTTCTTC | CASSLDVLSTTYNEQFF
TRBJ2-3 | TRBV7-9 | TRBD2 | NA | TGTGCCAGCAGCTTAGGCGGGGGGGAAAGCACAGATACGCAGTATTTT | CASSLGGGESTDTQYF
TRBJ2-3 | TRBV7-8 | NA | NA | TGTGCCAGCAGCTTAGGTTTCGGGACTTACACAGATACGCAGTATTTT | CASSLGFGTYTDTQYF
TRBJ1-1 | TRBV7-9 | NA | NA | TGTGCCAGCAGCACAGGGTCAACTGAAGCTTTCTTT | CASSTGSTEAFF
TRBJ2-7 | TRBV4-1 | NA | NA | TGCGCCAGCAGCCAACTGGACAGAGCCTACGAGCAGTACTTC | CASSQLDRAYEQYF
TRBJ1-5 | TRBV7-6 | NA | NA | TGTGCCAGCAGCTTATTGGTAGGAGCCCAGCATTTT | CASSLLVGAQHF
TRBJ1-3 | TRBV30 | TRBD1 | NA | TGTGCCTGCACGAGGGGGCAAGGAAACACCATATATTTT | CACTRGQGNTIYF
TRBJ1-1 | TRBV5-4 | NA | NA | TGTGCCAGCGCAGGGGTCGGCACTGAAGCTTTCTTT | CASAGVGTEAFF
TRBJ2-7 | TRBV5-8 | TRBD2 | NA | TGTGCCAGCAGCGTTGATAGCGGGAGTGTCTACGAGCAGTACTTC | CASSVDSGSVYEQYF
TRBJ1-1 | TRBV5-5 | NA | NA | TGTGCCAGCAGCTTTCGACCCGACAGTAACACTGAAGCTTTCTTT | CASSFRPDSNTEAFF
TRBJ2-1 | TRBV24-1 | TRBD2 | NA | TGTGCCACCAGCCCCTCCGGGACTAGCAGCAATGAGCAGTTCTTC | CATSPSGTSSNEQFF
TRBJ2-5 | TRBV5-1 | TRBD1 | NA | TGCGCCAGCAGCGCGGAGGGACAGGGAGCAGAGACCCAGTACTTC | CASSAEGQGAETQYF
TRBJ2-2 | TRBV28 | NA | NA | TGTGCCAGCAGTTTGCCAGGGCTTGGCACCGGGGAGCTGTTTTTT | CASSLPGLGTGELFF
TRBJ2-2 | TRBV3-1/TRBV3-2 | NA | NA | TGTGCCAGCAGCCAAGCCTCCCATTCGGGCGGGGAGCTGTTTTTT | CASSQASHSGGELFF
TRBJ1-1 | TRBV6-4 | NA | NA | TGTGCCAGCAGTGCTGACATGAACACTGAAGCTTTCTTT | CASSADMNTEAFF
TRBJ1-4 | TRBV6-2/TRBV6-3 | NA | NA | TGTGCCAGCAGCCTCCCCGGGAGGGGTGAAAAACTGTTTTTT | CASSLPGRGEKLFF
TRBJ2-3 | TRBV6-5 | TRBD2 | NA | TGTGCCAGCAGTTACTCGGGGCTAGCGGGTATAGATACGCAGTATTTT | CASSYSGLAGIDTQYF
TRBJ2-3 | TRBV7-8 | TRBD1 | NA | TGTGCCAGCAGCAGCGGACGGACAGGGGTACCAGATACGCAGTATTTT | CASSSGRTGVPDTQYF
TRBJ2-1 | TRBV5-6 | TRBD2 | NA | TGTGCCAGCAGCTTGGGGCTAGCGGGGGGCAATGAGCAGTTCTTC | CASSLGLAGGNEQFF
TRBJ2-7 | TRBV7-3 | TRBD2 | NA | TGTGCCAGCAGCTCGGGACTAGCGGGAGCCGAGCAGTACTTC | CASSSGLAGAEQYF